This T cell receptor (beta chain) was observed in a study of beta chain features in type 1 diabetes. This CDR3 region has 19 residues. Concerning this clone itself: Antigen unknown.

All of the isolated RNA was reverse transcribed, so expressed TCRB transcripts were sequenced. Here immunoSEQ multiplex PCR was the method, and the copy in TCRdb shows in-frame clones only, minus some. The sample yields fewer than 350,000 clones, 15% seen once. Study results and limitations: People with Type 1 diabetes carried modestly yet significantly shorter TCRB CDR3s in all four CD4+ subsets.

The gene calls are TRBV21-1 and TRBJ1-5; the table's TRBD1 call for D was not verified on the DNA. TRBV21-1 is annotated as a pseudogene. Specimen: naive CD4+ T cells from blood. The source is a man aged 18 to 29 with type 1 diabetes. Here the CDR3 DNA reads TGTGCCAGCAGAAAGGGGGGGACAGGGCACCTGTATAGCAATCAGCCCCAGCATTTT. Protein sequence: CASRKGGTGHLYSNQPQHF.